One and the same sample provided the 8 T cell receptor beta chains below, sequenced in a study of CXCR3-negative and CXCR3-positive naive CD8 T cells (dated by TCRdb to between 2019 and 2020). Instrument used: NextSeq 550. The Human TCR Profiling Kit (MiLaboratory) was used to prepare UMI-labeled 5' RACE TRB cDNA libraries. TCRdb reprocessed the reads into one record per CDR3 protein sequence, lacking DNA. This sample's records show about 130,000 distinct CDR3 sequences. The top ten hold around 0.5% of the sample. Sequencing input: naive CXCR3- CD8+ T cells from blood. According to the study, the label for this sample's cell subset or site signals: CD45RO-CCR7+CD27+CD95- naive CD8+ T cells lacking CXCR3 (TNR3-). These receptors all come from a human donor in good health. Some clones in this sample may be carry-over from other donors' samples.

The rearrangement uses TRBV3-1 and TRBJ2-1; TCRdb proposes TRBD1, but this gene call is untestable without DNA. The CDR3 has 15 amino acids. Per germline, CDR1 LGHDT and CDR2 YNNKEL (reference sequence). This chain's CDR3 is CASSQEWDRVFEQFF.

This chain links TRBV19 with TRBJ2-7. Germline CDR1 and CDR2: LNHDA and SQIVND (reference sequence). This CDR3 is built from 12 residues. The CDR3 sequence: CASSIGSSEQYF.

This chain uses TRBV2 with TRBJ2-7; TCRdb's assignment of TRBD1 cannot be checked, as there is no DNA. The CDR3 sequence is 15 residues long. CDR1 is SNHLY, CDR2 FYNNEI, per germline. CDR3 loop: CASMEEDSEYYEQYF.

The chain links TRBV5-1 to TRBJ2-5; TCRdb designates TRBD1, a call that cannot be tested without DNA. This CDR3 is 18 amino acids long. Looked up from germline, CDR1 is SGHRS and CDR2 is YFSETQ. CDR3: CASSLDLRDRVYQETQYF.

The chain is built from TRBV15 and TRBJ2-5; lacking DNA, the TRBD1 call made by TCRdb goes unchecked. The CDR3 sequence is 19 residues long. Germline V gene lookup returns CDR1 LNHNV and CDR2 YYDKDF (reference sequence). The CDR3 loop reads CATSRDLVDAGGLRETQYF. Combining the CDR3 with reference TRBV15 and TRBJ2-5 gives the whole variable domain DAMVIQNPRYQVTQFGKPVTLSCSQTLNHNVMYWYQQKSSQAPKLLFHYYDKDFNNEADTPDNFQSRRPNTSFCFLDIRSPGLGDTAMYLCATSRDLVDAGGLRETQYFGPGTRLLVL.

The chain links TRBV29-1 to TRBJ2-7; TCRdb gives TRBD2 as the D gene, but with no DNA this cannot be confirmed. CDR3 length equals 12 residues. The germline V gene has CDR1 SQVTM and CDR2 ANQGSEA. The CDR3 sequence: CSVASGSNEQYF.

V gene TRBV29-1 combines with J gene TRBJ2-7; without DNA, the TCRdb call of TRBD2 cannot be checked. The CDR3 is 15 residues long. The germline gives CDR1 SQVTM, CDR2 ANQGSEA. CDR3 residues: CSVETIRESTYEQYF.

This chain uses TRBV28 with TRBJ2-7; the TRBD1 assignment by TCRdb is unverifiable without DNA. The CDR3 has 13 residues. Germline assignment: CDR1 MDHEN and CDR2 SYDVKM. Here the CDR3 reads CASSLNPLDEQYF.